The entry that follows covers one T cell receptor (beta chain) sequence. This specimen comes from a study of Graves' ophthalmopathy and Graves' hyperthyroidism. CDR1 and CDR2 from the germline V gene are SGHRS and YFSETQ. This CDR3 is built from 15 residues. Trimming cost V 4 bases and J 4 bases, with 16 bases left between them. RNA transcripts were the source from which TCR beta CDR3 regions were amplified. First-round RT-PCR employed HTBI primers, with a second-round multiplex PCR after it. TCRdb processed the multiplex PCR reads anew with MiXCR; each CDR3 protein has one entry. The table has about 220,000 distinct CDR3 sequences, roughly 21% seen once.

Sequenced input: peripheral blood. The TCR comes from a woman in her fifties or sixties with Graves' ophthalmopathy. This sequence joins TRBV5-1 and TRBJ2-3; possibly TRBD1 for D (9 bases). CDR3 protein: CASSISGTGSDTQYF. CDR3 sequence (DNA): TGCGCCAGCAGCATTAGCGGGACAGGGTCAGATACGCAGTATTTT. Using reference TRBV5-1 and TRBJ2-3 for the parts outside the CDR3, the full variable domain is KAGVTQTPRYLIKTRGQQVTLSCSPISGHRSVSWYQQTPGQGLQFLFEYFSETQRNKGNFPGRFSGRQFSNSRSEMNVSTLELGDSALYLCASSISGTGSDTQYFGPGTRLTVL.